What follows is one TCR beta chain and its context. Germline V gene sequence: CDR1 SEHNR, CDR2 FQNEAQ (reference sequence). CDR3 size: 13 residues. V shed 10 bases and J shed 7 bases, with 17 bases lying between them. The sample belongs to a study of response to subunit inactivated influenza vaccine. TCRdb fed the RT-PCR reads into MiXCR, producing one record per CDR3 protein. The table lists about 570,000 distinct CDR3 sequences, over 9% of them singletons. These data also featured in a second study, about T cells expressing NK-cell markers. That source notes: A 5'RACE template switching approach incorporating UMIs was used to make TCR beta cDNA. The CD3+CD56-NKG2C+ fraction of a handful of donors was also led by these clonotypes. No clear determination of HCMV specificity was made for expanded NKG2C+ T cell clones.

The TCR comes from a man aged 45 to 65 who received an inactivated influenza vaccine. V usage is TRBV7-9 and J usage is TRBJ1-5; D gene ambiguous. Sample: PBMCs from blood, taken on the day of vaccination. The CDR3 protein is CAKKTSGGQPQHF. The CDR3, as DNA: TGTGCCAAAAAGACCTCAGGTGGGCAGCCCCAGCATTTT.